The rows below give T cell receptor beta chains drawn from one sample of a study of blood T cell repertoires in COVID-19. Sequenced by immunoSEQ multiplex PCR; TCRdb stores in-frame clones only, minus some. The repertoire holds a few hundred thousand clones, with approximately 88% as singletons. The sequenced sample was peripheral blood. The origin of the receptors is a woman between 70 and 85 years old with COVID-19, enrolled during active disease. Each CDR3 is given with its conserved first and last residue. A D gene is named only where the DNA matches it firmly. Size values are once, few and many counts, or a class for expanded clones, and some rows have none.

clone_size: .
v_call: TRBV6-5
j_call: TRBJ2-3
d_call: .
cdr3_aa: CASRTGSHTDTQYF
cdr3_nt: TGTGCCAGCAGAACCGGGAGTCATACAGATACGCAGTATTTT

clone_size: .
v_call: TRBV29-1
j_call: TRBJ2-5
d_call: .
cdr3_aa: CSVERGETQYF
cdr3_nt: TGCAGCGTTGAACGAGGGGAGACCCAGTACTTC

clone_size: .
v_call: TRBV19
j_call: TRBJ1-4
d_call: .
cdr3_aa: CATSTGRNEKLFF
cdr3_nt: TGTGCCACCTCGACAGGAAGAAATGAAAAACTGTTTTTT

clone_size: .
v_call: TRBV7-3
j_call: TRBJ1-3
d_call: TRBD1
cdr3_aa: CAWVPFNRGLNNTIYF
cdr3_nt: TGTGCCTGGGTTCCCTTCAACAGGGGGCTTAACAACACCATATATTTT

clone_size: .
v_call: TRBV20-1
j_call: TRBJ1-1
d_call: .
cdr3_aa: CSATDETEAFF
cdr3_nt: TGCAGTGCTACCGATGAGACTGAAGCTTTCTTT

clone_size: .
v_call: TRBV6-5
j_call: TRBJ2-5
d_call: TRBD2
cdr3_aa: CAATLLAGGGAQYF
cdr3_nt: TGTGCCGCCACCTTACTAGCGGGAGGGGGTGCCCAGTACTTC

clone_size: .
v_call: TRBV5-1
j_call: TRBJ1-4
d_call: .
cdr3_aa: CASSSQGYEKLFF
cdr3_nt: TGCGCCAGCAGCTCACAGGGATATGAAAAACTGTTTTTT

clone_size: .
v_call: TRBV11-2
j_call: TRBJ1-1
d_call: TRBD1
cdr3_aa: CASSLTGAGTEAFF
cdr3_nt: TGTGCCAGCAGCCTAACAGGGGCAGGCACTGAAGCTTTCTTT

clone_size: .
v_call: TRBV20-1
j_call: TRBJ1-3
d_call: TRBD1
cdr3_aa: CSASDRAYSGNTIYF
cdr3_nt: TGCAGTGCTAGTGACAGGGCCTACTCTGGAAACACCATATATTTT

clone_size: .
v_call: TRBV10-3
j_call: TRBJ1-1
d_call: .
cdr3_aa: CAISESMDSTEAFF
cdr3_nt: TGTGCCATCAGTGAGTCGATGGACAGCACTGAAGCTTTCTTT

clone_size: once
v_call: TRBV9
j_call: TRBJ2-2
d_call: .
cdr3_aa: CASSVDNSYAGELFF
cdr3_nt: TGTGCCAGCAGCGTAGATAACAGCTACGCCGGGGAGCTGTTTTTT

clone_size: .
v_call: TRBV3-1/TRBV3-2
j_call: TRBJ2-1
d_call: .
cdr3_aa: CASSLGTGQGLNEQFF
cdr3_nt: TGTGCCAGCAGCTTAGGTACCGGACAGGGACTAAATGAGCAGTTCTTC

clone_size: .
v_call: TRBV15
j_call: TRBJ1-2
d_call: TRBD1
cdr3_aa: CATSSPKDRNYGYTF
cdr3_nt: TGTGCCACCAGCAGCCCGAAGGACAGGAACTATGGCTACACCTTC

clone_size: .
v_call: TRBV2
j_call: TRBJ2-2
d_call: .
cdr3_aa: CASSVTKNTGELFF
cdr3_nt: TGTGCCAGCAGTGTAACTAAGAACACCGGGGAGCTGTTTTTT

clone_size: few
v_call: TRBV11-3
j_call: TRBJ2-6
d_call: TRBD1
cdr3_aa: CASSDPGQGTAGANVLTF
cdr3_nt: TGTGCCAGCAGCGACCCGGGACAGGGGACCGCTGGGGCCAACGTCCTGACTTTC

clone_size: few
v_call: TRBV28
j_call: TRBJ1-4
d_call: TRBD1
cdr3_aa: CASSLRQGDRKLFF
cdr3_nt: TGTGCCAGCAGTCTACGACAGGGGGATCGAAAACTGTTTTTT

clone_size: .
v_call: TRBV30
j_call: TRBJ1-6
d_call: TRBD1
cdr3_aa: CAWSVGQGTNSPLHF
cdr3_nt: TGTGCCTGGAGTGTTGGACAGGGGACTAATTCACCCCTCCACTTT

clone_size: .
v_call: TRBV11-2
j_call: TRBJ1-3
d_call: .
cdr3_aa: CASSLNVGSGNTIYF
cdr3_nt: TGTGCCAGCAGCTTAAACGTCGGCTCTGGAAACACCATATATTTT

clone_size: few
v_call: TRBV7-2
j_call: TRBJ1-5
d_call: TRBD1
cdr3_aa: CASSAGGTGGNQPQHF
cdr3_nt: TGTGCCAGCAGCGCTGGGGGGACAGGGGGCAATCAGCCCCAGCATTTT

clone_size: .
v_call: TRBV7-3
j_call: TRBJ2-5
d_call: TRBD1
cdr3_aa: CASSANSGGQETQYF
cdr3_nt: TGTGCCAGCAGCGCCAATTCAGGGGGCCAAGAGACCCAGTACTTC

clone_size: .
v_call: TRBV13
j_call: TRBJ1-2
d_call: .
cdr3_aa: CASSLEQRGSHTF
cdr3_nt: TGTGCCAGCAGCTTAGAGCAGCGGGGGTCTCACACCTTC

clone_size: .
v_call: TRBV7-9
j_call: TRBJ1-6
d_call: .
cdr3_aa: CASSFVAETPLHF
cdr3_nt: TGTGCCAGCAGCTTTGTCGCAGAAACACCCCTCCACTTT

clone_size: .
v_call: TRBV11-2
j_call: TRBJ2-2
d_call: TRBD1
cdr3_aa: CASSSHTGTGGELFF
cdr3_nt: TGTGCCAGCAGCTCCCACACAGGGACAGGCGGGGAGCTGTTTTTT

clone_size: .
v_call: TRBV15
j_call: TRBJ2-7
d_call: TRBD2
cdr3_aa: CATSRGGSSYEQYF
cdr3_nt: TGTGCCACCAGCAGAGGCGGGAGCTCCTACGAGCAGTACTTC

clone_size: .
v_call: TRBV6-5
j_call: TRBJ2-1
d_call: .
cdr3_aa: CASSHLAEGFNEQFF
cdr3_nt: TGTGCCAGCAGCCACTTAGCGGAGGGCTTCAATGAGCAGTTCTTC

clone_size: .
v_call: TRBV11-2
j_call: TRBJ2-5
d_call: TRBD1
cdr3_aa: CASTPRGAGGWETQYF
cdr3_nt: TGTGCCAGCACCCCCCGCGGGGCAGGGGGCTGGGAGACCCAGTACTTC

clone_size: .
v_call: TRBV29-1
j_call: TRBJ2-3
d_call: .
cdr3_aa: CSVVQTVTDTQYF
cdr3_nt: TGCAGCGTTGTCCAGACAGTGACAGATACGCAGTATTTT

clone_size: .
v_call: TRBV14
j_call: TRBJ2-7
d_call: .
cdr3_aa: CASSQLQAYEQYF
cdr3_nt: TGTGCCAGCAGCCAACTACAGGCCTACGAGCAGTACTTC

clone_size: .
v_call: TRBV12-3/TRBV12-4
j_call: TRBJ2-2
d_call: .
cdr3_aa: CASSSHGGGELFF
cdr3_nt: TGTGCCAGCAGTTCACACGGGGGCGGGGAGCTGTTTTTT

clone_size: .
v_call: TRBV5-4
j_call: TRBJ1-1
d_call: .
cdr3_aa: CASSPGLTNTEAFF
cdr3_nt: TGTGCCAGCAGCCCAGGGCTGACTAACACTGAAGCTTTCTTT

clone_size: .
v_call: TRBV4-1
j_call: TRBJ1-6
d_call: TRBD1
cdr3_aa: CASSQDRASYSPLHF
cdr3_nt: TGCGCCAGCAGCCAGGACAGGGCAAGTTATTCACCCCTCCACTTT

clone_size: .
v_call: TRBV15
j_call: TRBJ1-2
d_call: TRBD1
cdr3_aa: CATSEDRGWGYTF
cdr3_nt: TGTGCCACCAGCGAGGACAGGGGATGGGGCTACACCTTC

clone_size: .
v_call: TRBV10-3
j_call: TRBJ2-7
d_call: TRBD1
cdr3_aa: CAIRSGTGADEQYF
cdr3_nt: TGTGCCATCAGGTCCGGGACAGGGGCAGACGAGCAGTACTTC

clone_size: few
v_call: TRBV4-2
j_call: TRBJ1-5
d_call: TRBD1
cdr3_aa: CASSRGQGNQPQHF
cdr3_nt: TGTGCCAGCAGCCGGGGACAGGGCAATCAGCCCCAGCATTTT

clone_size: .
v_call: TRBV19
j_call: TRBJ1-2
d_call: .
cdr3_aa: CASREETANYGYTF
cdr3_nt: TGTGCCAGTAGAGAAGAGACAGCTAACTATGGCTACACCTTC

clone_size: .
v_call: TRBV28
j_call: TRBJ2-5
d_call: TRBD2
cdr3_aa: CASSPERQGPSGRIGHQYF
cdr3_nt: TGTGCCAGCAGTCCAGAGAGACAGGGCCCTAGCGGGAGGATCGGTCACCAGTACTTC

clone_size: .
v_call: TRBV19
j_call: TRBJ1-5
d_call: TRBD1
cdr3_aa: CASSPTGIQPQHF
cdr3_nt: TGTGCCAGTAGTCCGACAGGGATTCAGCCCCAGCATTTT

clone_size: .
v_call: TRBV3-1/TRBV3-2
j_call: TRBJ1-3
d_call: .
cdr3_aa: CASSQWLRNSGNTIYF
cdr3_nt: TGTGCCAGCAGCCAGTGGCTGAGGAACTCTGGAAACACCATATATTTT

clone_size: .
v_call: TRBV28
j_call: TRBJ1-1
d_call: .
cdr3_aa: CASRQTYAEAFF
cdr3_nt: TGTGCCAGCAGGCAAACATACGCTGAAGCTTTCTTT

clone_size: .
v_call: TRBV6-2/TRBV6-3
j_call: TRBJ2-7
d_call: .
cdr3_aa: CASSGRFGAGLSYEQYF
cdr3_nt: TGTGCCAGCAGTGGCAGGTTTGGCGCGGGTCTCTCCTACGAGCAGTACTTC

clone_size: .
v_call: TRBV7-2
j_call: TRBJ1-5
d_call: .
cdr3_aa: CASSLSSGQPQHF
cdr3_nt: TGTGCCAGCAGCTTATCGTCGGGTCAGCCCCAGCATTTT

clone_size: .
v_call: TRBV10-3
j_call: TRBJ2-5
d_call: .
cdr3_aa: CAISERGEETQYF
cdr3_nt: TGTGCCATCAGTGAGCGGGGAGAAGAGACCCAGTACTTC

clone_size: .
v_call: TRBV7-2
j_call: TRBJ1-5
d_call: TRBD1
cdr3_aa: CASSNDRVDQPQHF
cdr3_nt: TGTGCCAGCAGCAACGACAGGGTTGATCAGCCCCAGCATTTT

clone_size: .
v_call: TRBV9
j_call: TRBJ1-1
d_call: TRBD1
cdr3_aa: CASSPRQGAAEAFF
cdr3_nt: TGTGCCAGCAGCCCAAGACAGGGGGCGGCTGAAGCTTTCTTT

clone_size: .
v_call: TRBV4-3
j_call: TRBJ2-1
d_call: .
cdr3_aa: CASSRRISGDNEQFF
cdr3_nt: TGCGCCAGCAGCCGGCGGATTAGCGGAGACAATGAGCAGTTCTTC

clone_size: .
v_call: TRBV28
j_call: TRBJ1-1
d_call: TRBD1
cdr3_aa: CASSLQGAPGTEAFF
cdr3_nt: TGTGCCAGCAGTTTACAGGGGGCGCCGGGCACTGAAGCTTTCTTT

clone_size: .
v_call: TRBV3-1/TRBV3-2
j_call: TRBJ1-1
d_call: .
cdr3_aa: CASSQGDEGVAFF
cdr3_nt: TGTGCCAGCAGCCAAGGTGATGAGGGTGTAGCTTTCTTT

clone_size: .
v_call: TRBV3-1/TRBV3-2
j_call: TRBJ1-3
d_call: .
cdr3_aa: CASSQGTAGNTIYF
cdr3_nt: TGTGCCAGCAGCCAAGGGACAGCTGGAAACACCATATATTTT

clone_size: .
v_call: TRBV6-6
j_call: TRBJ1-1
d_call: TRBD1
cdr3_aa: CASSYLRGDTEAFF
cdr3_nt: TGTGCCAGCAGTTACCTCAGGGGGGACACTGAAGCTTTCTTT

clone_size: once
v_call: TRBV7-9
j_call: TRBJ1-1
d_call: TRBD1
cdr3_aa: CASGRQGTEAFF
cdr3_nt: TGTGCCAGCGGTAGACAGGGAACTGAAGCTTTCTTT

clone_size: .
v_call: TRBV7-8
j_call: TRBJ2-7
d_call: TRBD1
cdr3_aa: CASSLRGDRGHEQYF
cdr3_nt: TGTGCCAGCAGCTTACGAGGGGACAGGGGCCACGAGCAGTACTTC

clone_size: .
v_call: TRBV6-1
j_call: TRBJ1-2
d_call: .
cdr3_aa: CASSDRPGSSNYGYTF
cdr3_nt: TGTGCCAGCAGTGACCGACCAGGCTCTTCTAACTATGGCTACACCTTC

clone_size: .
v_call: TRBV28
j_call: TRBJ1-2
d_call: .
cdr3_aa: CASRTGTPYGYTF
cdr3_nt: TGTGCCAGCAGAACCGGGACACCCTATGGCTACACCTTC

clone_size: .
v_call: TRBV5-5
j_call: TRBJ1-3
d_call: .
cdr3_aa: CASRLDRAPGNTIYF
cdr3_nt: TGTGCCAGCAGGCTTGACAGAGCTCCTGGAAACACCATATATTTT

clone_size: once
v_call: TRBV2
j_call: TRBJ2-7
d_call: TRBD1
cdr3_aa: CASTLSGTAYEQYF
cdr3_nt: TGTGCCAGCACCCTTTCCGGGACAGCATACGAGCAGTACTTC

clone_size: .
v_call: TRBV27
j_call: TRBJ1-2
d_call: .
cdr3_aa: CASSLVQGGYGYTF
cdr3_nt: TGTGCCAGCAGTTTAGTTCAGGGAGGCTATGGCTACACCTTC

clone_size: .
v_call: TRBV12-3/TRBV12-4
j_call: TRBJ1-1
d_call: .
cdr3_aa: CASSLRVEAFF
cdr3_nt: TGTGCCAGCAGTCTCAGGGTCGAAGCTTTCTTT

clone_size: .
v_call: TRBV2
j_call: TRBJ1-1
d_call: .
cdr3_aa: CASSLSHQMNTEAFF
cdr3_nt: TGTGCCAGCAGTCTCTCTCACCAGATGAACACTGAAGCTTTCTTT